The source of this T cell receptor beta chain is a study of blood T cell repertoires in COVID-19. Study information: COVID-19 samples collected from the United States, Italy and Spain covered acute and convalescent phases.

Between the trimmed V and J ends, which lost 4 bases and 5 bases, there was a span of 16 bases. CDR3 length: 14 amino acids. The germline CDR1 and CDR2 sequences are SGHDT and YYEEEE. Only in-frame clones appear in the TCRdb table, and some are missing; sequencing was by immunoSEQ multiplex PCR. The sample consists of 250,000 to 300,000 clones, nearly 90% of them appearing once. The TCR sequence derives from a woman aged 25 to 39 with acute or convalescent COVID-19. What was sequenced was peripheral blood. The V call is TRBV5-6, the J call TRBJ2-7, with a possible D match to TRBD1 (5 bases). The CDR3 DNA sequence: TGTGCCAGCAGCCAACTATCGAAGGGGAACGAGCAGTACTTC. This codes for CASSQLSKGNEQYF.